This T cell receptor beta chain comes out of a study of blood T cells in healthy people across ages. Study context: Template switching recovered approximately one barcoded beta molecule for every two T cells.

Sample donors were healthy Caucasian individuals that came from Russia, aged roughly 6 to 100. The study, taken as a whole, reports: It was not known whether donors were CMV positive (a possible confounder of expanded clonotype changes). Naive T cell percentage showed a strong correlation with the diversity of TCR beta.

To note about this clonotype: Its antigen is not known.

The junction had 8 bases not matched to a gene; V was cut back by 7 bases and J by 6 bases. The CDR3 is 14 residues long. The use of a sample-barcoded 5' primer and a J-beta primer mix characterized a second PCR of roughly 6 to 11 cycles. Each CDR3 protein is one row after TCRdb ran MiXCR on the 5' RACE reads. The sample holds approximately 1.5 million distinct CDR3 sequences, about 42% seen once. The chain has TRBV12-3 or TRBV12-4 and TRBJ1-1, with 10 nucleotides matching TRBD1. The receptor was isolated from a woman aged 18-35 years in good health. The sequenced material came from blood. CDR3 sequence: CASTARTGGPEAFF. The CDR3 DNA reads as TGTGCCAGCACTGCCCGGACAGGGGGACCTGAAGCTTTCTTT.